This TCR beta chain was sequenced for a study of blood T cell repertoires in COVID-19 (dated by TCRdb to the early 2020s). Looking at the study overall: Samples covering the acute and convalescent phases of COVID-19 were provided by collaborators in the United States, Italy and Spain. The prospective study material was composed of cDNA or gDNA derived from T cells, B-cell-depleted T cells, or PBMCs. A freely available public database, intended as a resource for researchers studying the immune response to SARS-CoV-2, is where the repertoires were released. Nearly every sample came with metadata listing a de-identified subject ID, COVID-19 status, age in years and sex. Where HLA class I and class II types were available, the types were taken from metadata supplied by the sample provider, not from assay-based typing. The samples were drawn from the first 160 participants of the ongoing ImmuneRACE study and from 1,254 subjects provided by 6 global collaborators. Deeply sampled blood TCRbeta repertoires from subjects exposed to, actively infected with, or recovered from COVID-19 were included in the dataset. Results and caveats for the whole study, not just this receptor: Clinical and demographic metadata were provided uncurated, with the amount varying by source and participant.

One collaborating source in Seattle enrolled patients while the patients were actively infected and followed the patients over time throughout the course of disease. The collaborating institutions used their own protocols to collect whole blood in K2EDTA tubes. For TCRbeta analysis, collaborators shipped samples in one of three forms: frozen whole blood, isolated PBMCs, or DNA extracted from either of those sample types. Its CDR3 holds 15 amino acids, cysteine through phenylalanine. The sequence is cut down to CDR3 DNA, 45 bases in frame from base 1. CDR1 and CDR2, looked up from the germline V gene (reference sequence), are LNHDA and SQIVND. The immunoSEQ Assay, a bias-controlled multiplex PCR, was used to amplify TCRbeta CDR3 regions from genomic DNA. The study's processing was this. The number of nucleated cells in each sample was estimated by amplification of reference gene primers within the assay. Sequence reads were collapsed and filtered to measure the absolute abundance of every unique TCRbeta CDR3 rearrangement. For each sample, productive Simpson clonality was calculated as the square root of Simpson's diversity index across productive rearrangements. Held by TCRdb, this immuneACCESS table contains in-frame sequences only and omits some clones. Under half of the omission traces to an unresolved V gene where checked; the cause of the rest is unknown. The V and J calls and clone size are taken from that table; D and trimming were inferred from the DNA. This sample has about 200,000 clones in its table, and 82% of those were observed once. Together, the top ten hold roughly 8.2% of the sample.

A word on this clone: Its antigen remains undetermined. An end of the junction does not agree with germline; a read error may underlie this.

Specimen: peripheral blood. The rearranged segments are TRBV19 and TRBJ1-5; TRBD1 fits 10 bases in the junction. This clonotype originated in an elderly woman with COVID-19, enrolled during active disease. This receptor carries the CDR3 CVSSTTGTGDQPQHF. The DNA is as follows: TGTGTCAGTAGTACTACCGGGACAGGGGATCAGCCCCAGCATTTT.